The clone carrying this T cell receptor beta chain was seen only once. The authors' processing: Quantification of nucleated cells was approximated via reference gene primer amplification. Some clones are missing from TCRdb's copy, which holds only in-frame ones; the method was immunoSEQ multiplex PCR. The D gene and trimming were derived from the DNA, and the V and J assignments and clone size from that table. The table lists some 140,000 clones, roughly 85% of them singletons. The entry originates in a study of blood T cell repertoires in COVID-19. Overall study context: Some COVID-19 samples were acute and others convalescent; all came from the United States, Italy and Spain.

Germline V gene sequence: CDR1 ENHRY, CDR2 SYGVKD. The trim removed 8 bases at V and 5 bases at J, leaving 8 bases unmatched. The CDR3 is 13 residues long. The rearrangement uses TRBV10-3 and TRBJ2-7; 8 bases line up with TRBD2. The clonotype originates from a man in his 60s with acute or convalescent COVID-19. The sequenced sample was peripheral blood. The CDR3 DNA reads TGTGCCATCCAGGGTAGCGGGACTGACGAGCAGTACTTC. Residues: CAIQGSGTDEQYF.